These 11 T cell receptor beta chains were sequenced from one sample in a study of CD8+CD57+ T cells in acquired aplastic anemia. The template for TCR beta VDJ and CDR3 sequence profiling was genomic DNA. TCRdb fed the reads into MiXCR, producing one record per CDR3 protein. The repertoire has around 500,000 distinct CDR3 sequences, about a third of them found once; the top ten carry less than 1%. All sequencing subjects had displayed CD8+CD57+ cell expansion on flow cytometry. Sequencing was performed on sorted CD4+, CD8+, or CD8+CD57+ T cells (not recorded which) from PBMCs. These receptors were obtained from a human donor with aplastic anemia.

The V and J genes are TRBV5-5 and TRBJ2-5; D might be TRBD1 (5 bases). The V end lost 5 bases, the J end lost 4 bases, and 12 bases lay between the germline ends. Per the germline V gene, CDR1 is SGHKS and CDR2 is YYEKEE (reference sequence). The CDR3 extends over 13 amino acids. As DNA, the CDR3 is TGTGCCAGCAGATCGCCAGGGCCAGAGACCCAGTACTTC. Amino acid sequence: CASRSPGPETQYF.

The V gene is TRBV12-3 or TRBV12-4, the J gene TRBJ1-2; 12 nucleotides align to TRBD1. The J segment lost 4 bases and the V segment lost 2 bases, leaving 5 bases of the junction unmatched. The CDR3 loop spans 16 amino acids. The CDR3 region has the DNA TGTGCCAGCAGTTTATTGGGACAGGGGGCTGGCTATGGCTACACCTTC. Translating it yields CASSLLGQGAGYGYTF.

The V and J genes are TRBV7-2 and TRBJ2-5; maybe TRBD2 (6 bases). The CDR3 totals 14 residues. Germline V gene data show CDR1 as SGHTA and CDR2 as FQGNSA. Trimming cost V 5 bases and J 6 bases, with 16 bases left between them. This CDR3 reads CASSPQWGVKTQYF. In nucleotides, the CDR3 is TGTGCCAGCAGCCCCCAGTGGGGGGTAAAGACCCAGTACTTC.

A single count supports this clonotype. This sequence may be a read error, since a much larger clone differs from it by one base. The chain uses TRBV20-1 and TRBJ1-6; weak D call: TRBD1 (5 bases). This CDR3 is 14 amino acids long. V gave up 4 bases and J gave up 7 bases, with 14 bases separating them. The germline V gene has CDR1 DFQATT and CDR2 SNEGSKA (reference sequence). CDR3 sequence: CSAMGDRLNSPLHF. In nucleotides, the CDR3 is TGCAGTGCTATGGGGGATCGATTGAATTCACCCCTCCACTTT.

This clonotype was counted between two and nine times. The chain's CDR3 is CASSLLPGGAMNEQFF. Here the CDR3 DNA reads TGTGCCAGCAGCTTACTCCCGGGGGGGGCAATGAATGAGCAGTTCTTC. The chain carries TRBV11-1 and TRBJ2-1; 8 nucleotides agree with TRBD2. The CDR3 is 16 amino acids. V was pared by 2 bases and J by 7 bases, with 10 bases of the junction left unmatched. Germline lookup yields CDR1 SGHAT and CDR2 FQDESV (reference sequence). The variable domain in full, completed from reference TRBV11-1 and TRBJ2-1, reads EAEVAQSPRYKITEKSQAVAFWCDPISGHATLYWYRQILGQGPELLVQFQDESVVDDSQLPKDRFSAERLKGVDSTLKIQPAELGDSAMYLCASSLLPGGAMNEQFFGPGTRLTVL.

The V gene is TRBV6-1, the J gene TRBJ1-5, with TRBD1 identical over 12 bases. The V segment lost 4 bases and the J segment 0 bases; nucleotides outside the gene matches: 7. The germline V gene encodes CDR1 MNHNS and CDR2 SASEGT. The CDR3 is 18 amino acids. CDR3: CASSATGTGGYSNQPQHF. The CDR3 DNA sequence: TGTGCCAGCAGTGCAACCGGGACAGGGGGCTATAGCAATCAGCCCCAGCATTTT.

The chain is built from TRBV10-1 and TRBJ2-7, with 10 bases lining up with TRBD2. V lost 7 bases, J lost 3 bases, and 9 bases stayed unmatched. Germline V lookup: CDR1 WNHNN, CDR2 SYGVQD (reference sequence). This CDR3 is 15 amino acids long. The CDR3 DNA sequence: TGCGCCAGCATCGGTCCTAGCGGGGGCCTCTACGAGCAGTACTTC. Amino acids: CASIGPSGGLYEQYF.

This chain joins TRBV15 and TRBJ1-2; TRBD1 matches at 7 bases. V gave up 3 bases and J gave up 2 bases; unmatched junction bases: 3. Germline-derived CDR1 and CDR2 are LNHNV and YYDKDF (reference sequence). CDR3 length: 14 amino acids. The CDR3 DNA is TGTGCCACCAGCAGTGAGACAGGGAACTATGGCTACACCTTC. It specifies CATSSETGNYGYTF. The entire variable domain, with the rest obtained from reference TRBV15 and TRBJ1-2, is as follows: DAMVIQNPRYQVTQFGKPVTLSCSQTLNHNVMYWYQQKSSQAPKLLFHYYDKDFNNEADTPDNFQSRRPNTSFCFLDIRSPGLGDTAMYLCATSSETGNYGYTFGSGTRLTVV.

Note on this clonotype: Relative to the germline gene, one junction end is altered; a read error may explain this. The rearrangement uses TRBV10-2 and TRBJ1-3, with D tentatively TRBD1 (5 bases). The CDR3 totals 16 residues. The germline CDR1 and CDR2 sequences are WSHSY and SAAADI. In DNA, the CDR3 is TGTGCCAGCAGCGTCCGGGACGGCCACTCTGGAAACACCATATATTTT. It yields the protein CASSVRDGHSGNTIYF.

This clonotype was counted at least ten times. The chain couples TRBV7-2 to TRBJ2-7; 9 nucleotides agree with TRBD2. The CDR3 runs 15 residues. CDR1 is SGHTA, CDR2 FQGNSA, per germline. Trimming took 0 bases from V and 2 from J; bases not matched to a gene: 2. In DNA, the CDR3 is TGTGCCAGCAGCTTAGCGGCTAGCGGGGCCTACGAGCAGTACTTC. Protein: CASSLAASGAYEQYF.

This clonotype was seen many times. V is TRBV4-1 and J is TRBJ1-2; D ambiguous. The length of the CDR3 is 12 residues. V was cut by 0 bases and J by 10 bases, with 9 bases left in between. Germline V gene sequence: CDR1 MGHRA, CDR2 YSYEKL. CDR3 coding DNA: TGCGCCAGCAGCCAAGATTCCCCCGTCTACACCTTC. Protein product: CASSQDSPVYTF.